The 16 T cell receptor beta chains in this list originate from one sample, sequenced in a study of human T cells and chemical hapten exposure. In TCRdb, the RACE reads were re-called with MiXCR into one record per CDR3 protein. Of over 65,000 distinct CDR3 sequences listed, roughly 12% are singletons. Indicated time point: patch test 2, 6 weeks after DPC sensitization. Indicated treatment: therapeutic diphenylcyclopropenone sensitization with weekly scalp DPC. The sequences come from whole blood, collected in connection with sensitization to the hapten diphenylcyclopropenone (DPC). The receptors come from a man aged 18 to 29 with alopecia areata. Some clones in this sample may be carry-over from other donors' samples.

The rearrangement uses TRBV6-1 and TRBJ2-7, with a tentative D call TRBD1 (5 bases). The germline V gene encodes CDR1 MNHNS and CDR2 SASEGT. The CDR3 has 13 amino acids. V lost 3 bases to trimming and J lost 6 bases, with 12 bases between them. The CDR3 loop reads CASSDQGGGEQYV. The CDR3 region has the DNA TGTGCCAGCAGTGACCAGGGCGGTGGCGAGCAGTACGTC.

This clonotype was recorded only once. This chain uses TRBV15 with TRBJ2-5; the D is unclear. Germline V gene data show CDR1 as LNHNV and CDR2 as YYDKDF (reference sequence). CDR3 length: 13 residues. The V gene lost 1 base and the J gene lost 4 bases, with 7 bases spanning the gap. The CDR3 region has the DNA TGTGCCACCAGCAGAGGGGATGGAGAGACCCAGTACTTC. This translates into CATSRGDGETQYF.

This clonotype was observed a few times. The V and J genes are TRBV2 and TRBJ1-6; D remains unclear. With 7 bases removed from V and 5 bases from J, the gap between germline ends came to 6 bases. CDR3 length equals 12 residues. In germline, CDR1 is SNHLY, CDR2 FYNNEI. CDR3 protein: CASIRDNSPLHF. CDR3 DNA: TGTGCCAGCATTAGGGATAATTCACCCCTCCACTTT.

This clonotype was detected ten times or more. This chain uses TRBV7-8 with TRBJ2-1; 9 bases align to TRBD1. The CDR3 loop spans 14 amino acids. Germline CDR1 SGHVS, CDR2 FQNEAQ. V shed 8 bases, J shed 6 bases, and the junction held 8 bases outside the gene matches. The CDR3 loop is CASHRDRVPNEQFF. The CDR3 region has the DNA TGTGCCAGCCACCGGGACAGGGTCCCCAATGAGCAGTTCTTC.

This clonotype was counted ten times or more. The chain couples TRBV20-1 to TRBJ1-5; D gene uncertain. V lost 5 bases, J lost 9 bases, and 17 bases lay in between. This CDR3 has 13 amino acids. Germline V gives CDR1 DFQATT, CDR2 SNEGSKA (reference sequence). The CDR3 nucleotides are TGCAGTGCTTTTAGACCCGGAGGTCGGCCCCAGCATTTT. Translation: CSAFRPGGRPQHF.

This clonotype came up many times. The gene calls are TRBV12-3 or TRBV12-4 and TRBJ2-4; D assignment may be TRBD1 or TRBD2 (5 bases each). Trimming cost V 5 bases and J 1 base, with 15 bases left between them. The CDR3 is 16 amino acids. Written as DNA, the CDR3 is TGTGCCAGCAGTCTCTCAGGGAGTCTTGCCAAAAACATTCAGTACTTC. It codes for CASSLSGSLAKNIQYF.

This clonotype was seen more than once but under ten times. This rearrangement joins TRBV9 to TRBJ2-3, with D tentatively TRBD2 (6 bases). Trimming left V 0 bases short and J 0 bases short, with 11 bases between. The CDR3 runs to 16 residues. Germline CDR1 reads SGDLS; CDR2 reads YYNGEE. The CDR3 here is CASSVDVGTSTDTQYF. CDR3 bases: TGTGCCAGCAGCGTAGATGTCGGGACTAGCACAGATACGCAGTATTTT.

This clonotype was observed many times. CDR3 nucleotide sequence: TGTGCCAGCAGTCGACAGGGTAGCTCCTACAATGAGCAGTTCTTC. Its protein product is CASSRQGSSYNEQFF. The chain recombines TRBV6-5 with TRBJ2-1, with 7 bases that match TRBD1. The CDR3 has 15 amino acids. The V and J ends lost 5 bases and 0 bases, in that order; junction bases with no gene match: 4. Germline V lookup: CDR1 MNHEY, CDR2 SVGAGI.

The chain employs TRBV7-9 and TRBJ2-5; 11 nucleotides line up with TRBD2. There are 14 residues in the CDR3. Germline CDR1 is SEHNR and CDR2 is FQNEAQ (reference sequence). V was clipped by 5 bases and J by 3 bases; unmatched bases: 2. DNA for the CDR3: TGTGCCAGCAGCCCACTAGCGGGGGAAGAGACCCAGTACTTC. Translation: CASSPLAGEETQYF.

Many counts were recorded for this clonotype. The chain uses TRBV9 and TRBJ1-5; D not certain. V was cut by 1 base and J by 2 bases, with 4 bases left in between. Germline V gives CDR1 SGDLS, CDR2 YYNGEE. There are 13 residues in the CDR3. This CDR3 is CASSVSGNQPQHF. The CDR3, as DNA: TGTGCCAGCAGCGTATCTGGCAATCAGCCCCAGCATTTT.

This clonotype appeared a few times. The chain employs TRBV14 and TRBJ2-3; the D gene is possibly TRBD2 (6 bases). The CDR3 totals 15 residues. Trimming pared 4 bases from V and 2 bases from J, leaving 13 bases between. CDR1 and CDR2 (germline): SGHDN, FVKESK. The CDR3 DNA sequence: TGTGCCAGCAGCCCGGTGGGGGGAACCACAGATACGCAGTATTTT. Amino acid sequence: CASSPVGGTTDTQYF. Full variable domain (remainder filled in from reference TRBV14 and TRBJ2-3): EAGVTQFPSHSVIEKGQTVTLRCDPISGHDNLYWYRRVMGKEIKFLLHFVKESKQDESGMPNNRFLAERTGGTYSTLKVQPAELEDSGVYFCASSPVGGTTDTQYFGPGTRLTVL.

This rearrangement joins TRBV6-2 or TRBV6-3 to TRBJ1-1, with D tentatively TRBD1 (5 bases). In germline, CDR1 is MNHEY, CDR2 SVGEGT. CDR3 size: 15 residues. V was pared by 5 bases and J by 0 bases, with 13 bases between. Written as DNA, the CDR3 is TGTGCCAGCAGTCCAGGGAATATCATGAACACTGAAGCTTTCTTT. It encodes CASSPGNIMNTEAFF.

This chain connects TRBV4-3 to TRBJ2-7; the D gene is possibly TRBD1 (6 bases). The CDR3 loop spans 17 amino acids. The V and J ends lost 0 bases and 2 bases respectively, with 17 bases between them. Germline values: CDR1 LGHNA, CDR2 YSLEER. The CDR3 loop is CASSQEDGGSGAYEQYV. The CDR3 nucleotides read TGCGCCAGCAGCCAAGAGGACGGCGGTTCAGGGGCCTACGAGCAGTACGTC.

This clonotype was observed many times. The chain is built from TRBV6-2 or TRBV6-3 and TRBJ1-5, with D possibly TRBD1 on 5 matching bases. CDR1 MNHEY and CDR2 SVGEGT come from the germline V gene. The CDR3 is 18 residues long. Trimming removed 6 bases from V and 2 bases from J, with 23 bases in between. CDR3 residues: CASSTPGTSKFGNQPQHF. The CDR3 DNA reads as TGTGCCAGCAGCACCCCCGGGACTTCGAAGTTCGGCAATCAGCCCCAGCATTTT.

Comments on this clonotype: The CDR3 end shows no conserved phenylalanine or tryptophan, and so a read error is likely. The DNA for the CDR3 is TGTGCCAGCAGCTTCCCGTACGGGATGAACACTGAAGCTTTCTCT. It translates to CASSFPYGMNTEAFS. V and J are TRBV7-9 and TRBJ1-1; no clear D gene. This CDR3 contains 15 residues. Per the germline V gene, CDR1 is SEHNR and CDR2 is FQNEAQ (reference sequence). The V gene lost 3 bases and the J gene lost 0 bases, with 11 bases spanning the gap.

CDR3 protein: CASSQGGPLAGSPLHF. CDR3 DNA sequence: TGTGCCAGCAGCCAAGGGGGGCCCTTAGCGGGCTCACCCCTCCACTTT. The V gene is TRBV14, the J gene TRBJ1-6; TRBD1 is a possible D gene (6 bases). The CDR3 runs to 16 residues. V was cut by 1 base and J by 10 bases, with 17 bases left in between. Per the germline V gene, CDR1 is SGHDN and CDR2 is FVKESK.